The following is a TCR beta chain sequence with its context. This clonotype was counted ten times or more. Its antigen target is currently unknown. Base qualities are not at hand, and no much larger clone is one base apart. This record belongs to a study of regulatory T cells in long-lasting Graves disease (dated by TCRdb to the early 2020s). The study in broad terms: Newly diagnosed Graves' disease patients had taken antithyroid drugs for less than 3 months. This study used TCR sequencing and RNA sequencing of peripheral blood to compare persistent Graves' disease patients against newly diagnosed Graves' disease patients. The study was conducted in China and was registered as a clinical trial. A total of around 35 samples underwent TCR sequencing, from 13 patients with persistent Graves' disease and approximately 20 patients with newly diagnosed Graves' disease.

The sample's time point label, decoded: newly diagnosed GD, antithyroid drugs for less than 3 months. For both TCR sequencing and RNA sequencing, RNA was extracted from PBMCs in TRIzol. The diagnosis of Graves' disease followed American Thyroid Association guidelines. Patients were recruited from an endocrinology department in Xi'an, China. Each patient gave approximately 9.7 milliliters of peripheral blood, collected in an EDTA anticoagulant tube. Ficoll Paque Plus density gradient separation was used to isolate PBMCs, and no further T cell sorting was done. RNA quality was checked with an Agilent 2100 Bioanalyzer and agarose gel, and concentration with a NanoDrop 2000. The V end loses 0 bases and the J end loses 2 bases, and a stretch of 8 bases separates them. The CDR3, cysteine through phenylalanine, is 14 amino acids long. The sequence is cut down to CDR3 DNA, 42 bases in frame from base 1. CDR1 and CDR2 (MNHNS, SASEGT) derive from the germline V gene.

The library came from multiplex PCR. Sequenced using an Illumina HiSeq 4000. TCR beta libraries were built with iRepertoire HTBI primers and Arm-PCR amplification of CDR3 regions. PCR products were gel purified before sequencing. Processing in the source paper ran as follows. Gene usage analysis of CDR3 amino acid clonotypes relied on the 62 TRBV and 12 to 15 TRBJ segments identified across samples. COPE and FqMerger were used to merge the filtered high-quality paired reads into contigs. Contigs were aligned with BLAST to IMGT TRBV, TRBD and TRBJ reference genes, and CDR3 was defined per IMGT. Clonotypes above 0.1% frequency were classified as highly expanded clones. Repertoire diversity was measured by Shannon entropy, and V-J evenness by the Gini coefficient. A clonotype was considered public if more than one individual shared it. The raw public data were reprocessed by TCRdb itself: fastp quality trimming at Q25, MiXCR clonotype calling, in-frame beta chains only. Every entry covers one CDR3 protein and lists the most common genes and DNA from its rows. TCRdb assigned the V and J calls; the authors' analysis was not used. The sample table records about 530,000 distinct CDR3 sequences; about 16% of these occur just once. Of the sample, 25% is held by the ten largest clones.

The full study reports these points: A larger number of public clonotypes was shared among persistent patients (around 2,700) than among newly diagnosed patients (roughly 1,000). Sequencing and analysis were restricted to the TCR beta chain. TRBV28, TRBJ1-2 and TRBJ2-5 were preferentially used in persistent disease, while TRBV20-1 and TRBJ2-1 were favored in newly diagnosed disease. Persistent Graves' disease patients showed lower TCR Shannon entropy and fewer highly expanded clones than newly diagnosed patients, suggesting clonal expansion. The authors noted that the small sample size was a limitation that may lower accuracy. Peripheral blood alone was examined, since thyroid tissue, which constituted the primary lesion, could not be accessed.

These data were also reused for a study on T cells in Graves' hyperthyroidism and ophthalmopathy. The second study reports: Stable Graves' hyperthyroidism was defined as no progression to ophthalmopathy during 18 months of follow-up. Hyperthyroidism patients were newly diagnosed, had a disease duration of under 2 months, and were aged 18 to 65 years. The study excluded patients with uncontrolled infections, other autoimmune diseases, pregnancy or lactation. Diagnoses were established on the basis of clinical symptoms, serum thyroxine and TRAb, thyroid ultrasound, and orbital computed tomography. The first round of RT-PCR for the TCR CDR3 was performed with the HTBI primer set and the Qiagen OneStep RT-PCR kit. Most expanded thyroid clonotypes (frequency above 0.001) were also detected in blood, a finding suggesting that blood repertoires may reflect thyroid immune responses. In cross-validation, a model built on a 13 V-J signature told ophthalmopathy apart from stable hyperthyroidism with 87.88% sensitivity and about 81% specificity, and in testing the same model reached 80%/75%. In validation, the model predicted progression to ophthalmopathy a median of approximately 6.6 months before onset, with 70% to 71% sensitivity and almost 75% specificity. A discovery cohort of around 100 patients, about 43 with Graves' ophthalmopathy and about 58 with stable Graves' hyperthyroidism, was used to find distinguishing TCR V-J signatures. Prospective prediction of ophthalmopathy was tested in an independent validation cohort of approximately 18 hyperthyroidism patients and 15 to 17 patients who later progressed to ophthalmopathy. The 75 to 100 discovery patients were randomly divided into training and test sets at a 7:3 ratio. Thyroid tissue and blood T-cell repertoires from six Graves' hyperthyroidism patients were also compared in the study. Following sampling, methimazole starting at 30 mg daily was given to hyperthyroidism patients, and high-dose intravenous methylprednisolone was given to ophthalmopathy patients. Libraries were constructed in a second round of multiplex PCR, after which size selection and purification were carried out. Libraries were sequenced paired-end with 100 bp reads on an Illumina HiSeq2000. SOAPnuke was used to process the raw data, with reads discarded if the reads contained adapters or uncalled bases, had a mean Phred below 15, or lacked an exact constant-primer or identifier match. High-quality paired reads were merged with COPE v1.2.5, and unique nucleotide sequences were defined as clonotypes. Clonotypes were aligned to IMGT TRBV, TRBD and TRBJ reference segments using MiTCR v1.1. The analysis included only V-J combinations with a frequency above 0.0001, which together covered 99% to 99.2% of the repertoires. A TCS score was defined as the ratio between F50 (clonal expansion) and ExV (chaos), using BLOSUM62-based TCRdist between CDR3 peptides within each V-J. Welch's t-statistics and random forest reduced around 510 V-J features to 10 to 15, which were used in a naive Bayes classifier (R e1071). No statistical method was used to fix the sample size in advance, and group allocation was not hidden from the investigators. TCR Vbeta CDR3 sequencing of some 140 peripheral blood samples (43 ophthalmopathy, 75 to 80 hyperthyroidism and some 17 progressor patients) is reported in the paper.

This sequence was found in a woman aged 35 to 59 with Graves disease. Donor details come from another sample of the same person, matched by shared clones. Here the chain combines TRBV6-1 and TRBJ2-7, and TRBD2 may be the D gene, going by 5 matching bases. The input for sequencing was peripheral blood mononuclear cells (PBMCs), taken at new diagnosis, from a patient treated with antithyroid drugs. The nucleotide sequence reads as follows: TGTGCCAGCAGTGAAGCAGGACTCACCTACGAGCAGTACTTC. Its amino acids are CASSEAGLTYEQYF.